This T cell receptor beta chain derives from a study of blood T cell repertoires in COVID-19. Germline CDR1 is KGHDR and CDR2 is SFDVKD. The CDR3 is made up of 14 amino acids. Deletions cut 2 bases from V and 11 bases from J, with 16 bases between. The method was immunoSEQ multiplex PCR; TCRdb's version includes in-frame clones alone and lacks a portion of them. The top ten hold less than 3.5% of the sample, which has fewer than 250,000 clones, around 80% seen once. This TCR derives from a man aged 50-59 years with active or convalescent COVID-19. The chain combines TRBV24-1 with TRBJ2-3; perhaps TRBD2 as D (6 bases). The sequenced sample was peripheral blood. CDR3 sequence reads: CATSDWDSPLMQYF. CDR3 in DNA: TGTGCCACCAGTGATTGGGACTCCCCCCTGATGCAGTATTTT.